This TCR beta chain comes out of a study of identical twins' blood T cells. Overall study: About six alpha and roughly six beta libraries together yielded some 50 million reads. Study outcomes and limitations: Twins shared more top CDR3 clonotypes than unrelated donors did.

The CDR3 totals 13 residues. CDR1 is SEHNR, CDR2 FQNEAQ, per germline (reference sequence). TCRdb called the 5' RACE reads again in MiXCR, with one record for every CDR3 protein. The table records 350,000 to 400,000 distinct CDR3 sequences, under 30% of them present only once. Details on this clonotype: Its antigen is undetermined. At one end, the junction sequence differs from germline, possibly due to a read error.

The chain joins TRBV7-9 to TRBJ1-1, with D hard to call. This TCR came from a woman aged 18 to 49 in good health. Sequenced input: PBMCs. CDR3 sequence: CASSLDGNTVAFF. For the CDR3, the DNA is TGTGCCAGCAGCTTAGATGGGAACACTGTAGCTTTCTTT.